What follows are 27 T cell receptor beta chains derived from one specimen sequenced in a study of sequential checkpoint blockade in melanoma. The treatment: randomized to nivolumab then ipilimumab (arm A) or the reverse (arm B). Here immunoSEQ multiplex PCR was the method, and the copy in TCRdb shows in-frame clones only, minus some. The sample shows several thousand clones, around half of them seen only once. The sequencing used CD8+ T cells sorted from blood (inferred from file names), collected from a patient given nivolumab and ipilimumab in sequence. These receptors were taken from a human donor with melanoma.

The rearrangement uses TRBV9 and TRBJ2-5, with 7 nucleotides matching TRBD2. This CDR3 has 15 residues. Germline values: CDR1 SGDLS, CDR2 YYNGEE. With V trimmed by 2 bases and J by 5 bases, 9 bases remained unmatched. CDR3 loop: CASSVYGGSGETQYF. CDR3 coding DNA: TGTGCCAGCAGCGTCTACGGCGGGAGCGGTGAGACCCAGTACTTC. Filled out from reference TRBV9 and TRBJ2-5, the complete variable domain reads DSGVTQTPKHLITATGQRVTLRCSPRSGDLSVYWYQQSLDQGLQFLIQYYNGEERAKGNILERFSAQQFPDLHSELNLSSLELGDSALYFCASSVYGGSGETQYFGPGTRLLVL.

Points on this clone: At one end the junction does not follow the germline gene, possibly because of a read error. The chain combines TRBV7-9 with TRBJ2-7, with D possibly matching TRBD1 (7 bases). Germline lookup yields CDR1 SEHNR and CDR2 FQNEAQ (reference sequence). The CDR3 covers 15 residues. The CDR3 DNA reads as TGCGCCAGCAGCCAAGAGCCAGGGGGGACCTACGAGCAGTACTTC. It translates to CASSQEPGGTYEQYF.

The chain employs TRBV5-4 and TRBJ1-6, with 8 bases matching TRBD1. Germline V gene data show CDR1 as SGHNT and CDR2 as YYREEE (reference sequence). Trimming at V came to 4 bases and at J to 5 bases, leaving 5 bases not matched to a gene. The CDR3 is 15 residues long. CDR3 nucleotides: TGTGCCAGCAGCGGTCAGGGGGCCCATAATTCACCCCTCCACTTT. Its translation: CASSGQGAHNSPLHF.

The rearrangement joins TRBV19 to TRBJ2-7; maybe TRBD1 (6 bases). CDR3 size: 16 residues. V lost 1 base and J lost 0, with 13 bases in between. The germline V gene encodes CDR1 LNHDA and CDR2 SQIVND (reference sequence). This chain's CDR3 is CASSIVGGQSSYEQYF. CDR3 in DNA: TGTGCCAGTAGTATAGTAGGGGGACAATCCTCCTACGAGCAGTACTTC.

The gene calls are TRBV7-9 and TRBJ1-1, with 8 bases fitting TRBD1. This CDR3 is 12 amino acids long. CDR1 and CDR2 from the germline V gene are SEHNR and FQNEAQ (reference sequence). Losses at the gene ends were 1 base for V and 8 bases for J; bases not matched to a gene: 0. This chain's CDR3 is CASSLGTGEAFF. CDR3 nucleotides: TGTGCCAGCAGCTTAGGGACAGGGGAAGCTTTCTTT.

This clone was observed a few times. The chain has TRBV5-4 and TRBJ1-2; 7 bases fit TRBD1. The CDR3 contains 13 residues. V was clipped by 2 bases and J by 6 bases; unmatched bases: 4. Per the germline V gene, CDR1 is SGHNT and CDR2 is YYREEE (reference sequence). The CDR3 is CASSLGGTDGYTF. The DNA of the CDR3 is TGTGCCAGCAGCTTAGGGGGCACGGATGGCTACACCTTC.

V is TRBV19 and J is TRBJ2-7; 10 nucleotides match TRBD1. Unmatched junction bases numbered 1, after V lost 3 bases and J lost 5 bases. The CDR3 has 13 amino acids. Looked up from germline, CDR1 is LNHDA and CDR2 is SQIVND (reference sequence). This CDR3 is CASSIGQGDEQYF. The CDR3 bases are TGTGCCAGTAGTATTGGACAGGGGGACGAGCAGTACTTC.

This CDR3 reads CASSLVITDTQYF. CDR3 coding DNA: TGTGCCAGCAGTTTAGTAATCACAGATACGCAGTATTTT. V is TRBV27 and J is TRBJ2-3, with no clear D. This CDR3 has 13 residues. Germline lookup yields CDR1 MNHEY and CDR2 SMNVEV (reference sequence). With 2 bases removed from V and 2 bases from J, the gap between germline ends came to 5 bases.

DNA of the CDR3: TGTGCCAGCAGACAGGGGCTGTCATCTAGCGAGCAGTACTTC. Protein sequence: CASRQGLSSSEQYF. The rearrangement links TRBV19 to TRBJ2-7, with TRBD1 matching over 8 bases. The V segment lost 9 bases and the J segment 6 bases; nucleotides outside the gene matches: 13. The CDR3 spans 14 residues. The germline gives CDR1 LNHDA, CDR2 SQIVND (reference sequence).

This chain uses TRBV7-9 with TRBJ1-5; tentative D call: TRBD1 (5 bases). Germline values: CDR1 SEHNR, CDR2 FQNEAQ (reference sequence). The V gene lost 0 bases and the J gene lost 5 bases, with 5 bases spanning the gap. The CDR3 is 13 amino acids. The CDR3 bases are TGTGCCAGCAGCTTAGCAGGGGATCAGCCCCAGCATTTT. Protein product: CASSLAGDQPQHF. Using reference TRBV7-9 and TRBJ1-5 for the parts outside the CDR3, the full variable domain is DTGVSQNPRHKITKRGQNVTFRCDPISEHNRLYWYRQTLGQGPEFLTYFQNEAQLEKSRLLSDRFSAERPKGSFSTLEIQRTEQGDSAMYLCASSLAGDQPQHFGDGTRLSIL.

This chain uses TRBV7-1 with TRBJ2-1; possibly TRBD2 for D (5 bases). TRBV7-1 is designated an ORF whose function remains uncertain. Trimming took 4 bases from V and 0 from J, leaving 13 bases between them. CDR3 size: 16 residues. The DNA of the CDR3 is TGTGCCAGCAGCTTAATTGGGGAGAGCTCCTACAATGAGCAGTTCTTC. It specifies CASSLIGESSYNEQFF.

This clone was observed a few times. The V and J genes are TRBV6-1 and TRBJ1-4; D may be TRBD1 (5 bases). This CDR3 spans 14 amino acids. Germline V lookup: CDR1 MNHNS, CDR2 SASEGT. V lost 6 bases and J lost 5, with 13 bases in between. CDR3 DNA sequence: TGTGCCAGCAGCGCAGGGTTTCTGAATGAAAAACTGTTTTTT. Residues: CASSAGFLNEKLFF.

This clone was counted a few times. This chain links TRBV5-8 with TRBJ1-5; D unclear. The CDR3 totals 14 residues. Germline V gives CDR1 SGHTS, CDR2 YDEGEE. Deletions cut 1 base from V and 3 bases from J, with 8 bases between. CDR3 sequence: CASSLRRFNQPQHF. The CDR3 nucleotides read TGTGCCAGCAGCTTGAGGCGGTTCAATCAGCCCCAGCATTTT.

This clone came up a few times. The rearrangement links TRBV9 to TRBJ2-3; D ambiguous. This CDR3 has 11 amino acids. V was pared by 4 bases and J by 6 bases, with 6 bases between. Germline lookup yields CDR1 SGDLS and CDR2 YYNGEE. Here the CDR3 DNA reads TGTGCCAGCAGCCCCCGGGATACGCAGTATTTT. The encoded protein is CASSPRDTQYF. Complete variable domain (other parts from reference TRBV9 and TRBJ2-3): DSGVTQTPKHLITATGQRVTLRCSPRSGDLSVYWYQQSLDQGLQFLIQYYNGEERAKGNILERFSAQQFPDLHSELNLSSLELGDSALYFCASSPRDTQYFGPGTRLTVL.

This chain's CDR3 is CSVDRDSRGRFF. The CDR3 coding sequence is TGCAGCGTTGACCGGGACAGTCGAGGGCGGTTCTTC. V and J are TRBV29-1 and TRBJ2-1; 7 bases are shared with TRBD1. Germline assignment: CDR1 SQVTM and CDR2 ANQGSEA. The CDR3 length is 12 residues. Trimming took 3 bases from V and 15 from J; bases not matched to a gene: 11.

The chain has TRBV7-9 and TRBJ1-2; 8 bases match TRBD1. V was pared by 3 bases and J by 6 bases, with 12 bases of the junction left unmatched. The CDR3 covers 16 residues. CDR1 is SEHNR, CDR2 FQNEAQ, per germline (reference sequence). The CDR3 DNA is TGTGCCAGCAGCTTTGCGGGTGACAGGGGCCAGGATGGCTACACCTTC. This sequence encodes CASSFAGDRGQDGYTF.

The chain carries TRBV30 and TRBJ2-1; a weak D match, TRBD1 (5 bases). Trimming took 4 bases from V and 5 from J, leaving 12 bases between them. This CDR3 spans 13 amino acids. Germline V gene data show CDR1 as GTSNPN and CDR2 as SVGIG (reference sequence). CDR3 region: CAWKLRQNNEQFF. DNA for the CDR3: TGTGCCTGGAAATTGAGACAGAACAATGAGCAGTTCTTC.

This clone was seen only a few times. The chain couples TRBV5-8 to TRBJ1-2; TRBD1 aligns across 7 bases. The CDR3 contains 13 residues. The V gene's germline CDR1 is SGHTS and CDR2 YDEGEE. J was trimmed by 6 bases and V by 2 bases; bases with no gene match: 4. CDR3: CASSLGGTDGYTF. The CDR3 DNA reads TGTGCCAGCAGCTTAGGGGGCACGGATGGCTACACCTTC.

The chain has TRBV9 and TRBJ2-2; D is undetermined. Deletions cut 0 bases from V and 5 bases from J, with 5 bases between. Germline V gives CDR1 SGDLS, CDR2 YYNGEE. This CDR3 contains 13 residues. The CDR3 reads CASSVVETGELFF. For the CDR3, the DNA is TGTGCCAGCAGCGTAGTGGAGACCGGGGAGCTGTTTTTT.

The V gene is TRBV5-4, the J gene TRBJ2-3; 12 bases match TRBD1. Germline lookup yields CDR1 SGHNT and CDR2 YYREEE (reference sequence). The CDR3 is made up of 18 amino acids. The V segment lost 4 bases and the J segment 5 bases; nucleotides outside the gene matches: 14. This CDR3 is CASSRLLGGQGARDTQYF. CDR3 DNA sequence: TGTGCCAGCAGCCGCCTATTGGGGGGACAGGGGGCGCGAGATACGCAGTATTTT.

The genes are TRBV25-1 and TRBJ1-4; TRBD1 aligns across 8 bases. Germline CDR1 and CDR2: MGHDK and SYGVNS. This CDR3 spans 15 amino acids. V was clipped by 7 bases and J by 3 bases; unmatched bases: 7. Here the CDR3 DNA reads TGTGCCAGCACCGAGACAGGGGCGCCTAATGAAAAACTGTTTTTT. Translated: CASTETGAPNEKLFF.

The chain employs TRBV15 and TRBJ2-5; 7 positions match TRBD2. Germline V gene lookup returns CDR1 LNHNV and CDR2 YYDKDF (reference sequence). The CDR3 extends over 15 amino acids. J lost 5 bases, V lost 2 bases, and 8 bases had no gene match. The CDR3 spells CATSRHLGRGETQYF. CDR3 nucleotides: TGTGCCACCAGCAGACACCTGGGGCGGGGGGAGACCCAGTACTTC.

This clone was counted a few times. The chain combines TRBV6-1 with TRBJ2-3; 10 nucleotides match TRBD2. The CDR3 is 16 residues long. V shed 3 bases and J 6 bases; nucleotides not matched to a gene: 9. The germline V gene has CDR1 MNHNS and CDR2 SASEGT. CDR3: CASSDASGGAPDTQYF. Here the CDR3 DNA reads TGTGCCAGCAGTGATGCAAGCGGGGGGGCCCCCGATACGCAGTATTTT.

In its sample, this clone is medium-sized. The chain has TRBV7-6 and TRBJ2-1, with 13 nucleotides matching TRBD2. V gave up 1 base and J gave up 6 bases; unmatched junction bases: 0. The length of the CDR3 is 15 residues. Per the germline V gene, CDR1 is SGHVS and CDR2 is FNYEAQ. CDR3 loop: CASSLGTSGGNEQFF. DNA of the CDR3: TGTGCCAGCAGCTTAGGGACTAGCGGGGGCAATGAGCAGTTCTTC.

The chain joins TRBV7-8 to TRBJ2-1, with D perhaps TRBD2 (7 bases). Germline CDR1 SGHVS, CDR2 FQNEAQ. Deletions cut 4 bases from V and 10 bases from J, with 11 bases between. The CDR3 is 12 amino acids. The CDR3 sequence is CASSWGGGEQFF. The DNA for the CDR3 is TGTGCCAGCAGCTGGGGAGGGGGAGAGCAGTTCTTC.

This chain joins TRBV4-3 and TRBJ2-3, with TRBD2 identical over 9 bases. The CDR3 length is 16 residues. The trim removed 4 bases at V and 3 bases at J, leaving 8 bases unmatched. Germline lookup yields CDR1 LGHNA and CDR2 YSLEER. CDR3 coding DNA: TGCGCCAGCAGCCTAAATAGCGGGGGACGAACAGATACGCAGTATTTT. The encoded protein is CASSLNSGGRTDTQYF.

The chain uses TRBV21-1 and TRBJ1-2; the table gives TRBD1 as D, unverified against the DNA. TRBV21-1 is a known pseudogene. The CDR3 contains 16 residues. CDR3 coding DNA: TGTGCCAGCAGCAAAGGGCCACAGGGTCGGGGCTATGGCTACACCTTC. It is translated as CASSKGPQGRGYGYTF.